The sequence of this TCR beta chain was determined in a study of T cell responses to AZD1222 COVID-19 vaccine. General study points: Samples come after the peak T cell response, not at day 14. Dominant CD4 TCR responses targeted spike regions 160-218 and 743-854.

Of note for this clone: What it binds is not known.

Generated by immunoSEQ multiplex PCR, the TCRdb table keeps only in-frame clones and is missing some. The sample includes approximately 200,000 clones, approximately 94% seen only once; the top ten take around 1.5%. The CDR3 spans 14 residues. The junction had 4 bases not matched to a gene; V was cut back by 1 base and J by 4 bases. The chain couples TRBV5-3 to TRBJ2-5; 7 positions agree with TRBD1. TRBV5-3 is noted as an ORF with a role that remains uncertain. Sequenced material: peripheral blood, taken 28 days after the second dose of the MenACWY control vaccine. The source is an adult who received the MenACWY meningococcal vaccine as a control. The DNA for the CDR3 is TGTGCCAGAAGCTTGACAGGGGAAGGAGAGACCCAGTACTTC. As protein: CARSLTGEGETQYF.